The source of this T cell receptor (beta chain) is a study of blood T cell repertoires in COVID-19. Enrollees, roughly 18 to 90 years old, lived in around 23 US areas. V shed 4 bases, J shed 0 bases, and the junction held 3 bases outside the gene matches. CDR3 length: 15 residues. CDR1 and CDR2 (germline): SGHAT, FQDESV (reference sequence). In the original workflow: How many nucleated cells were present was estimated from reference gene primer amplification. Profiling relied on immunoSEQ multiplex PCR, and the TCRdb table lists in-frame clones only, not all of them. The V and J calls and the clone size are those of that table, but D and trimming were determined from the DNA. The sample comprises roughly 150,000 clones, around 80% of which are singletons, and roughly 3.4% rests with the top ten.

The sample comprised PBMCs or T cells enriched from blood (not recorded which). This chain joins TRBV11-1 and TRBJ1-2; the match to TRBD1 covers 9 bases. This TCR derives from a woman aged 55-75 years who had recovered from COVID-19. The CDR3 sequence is CASSSGTGTNYGYTF. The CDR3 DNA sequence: TGTGCCAGCAGCTCCGGGACAGGGACTAACTATGGCTACACCTTC.